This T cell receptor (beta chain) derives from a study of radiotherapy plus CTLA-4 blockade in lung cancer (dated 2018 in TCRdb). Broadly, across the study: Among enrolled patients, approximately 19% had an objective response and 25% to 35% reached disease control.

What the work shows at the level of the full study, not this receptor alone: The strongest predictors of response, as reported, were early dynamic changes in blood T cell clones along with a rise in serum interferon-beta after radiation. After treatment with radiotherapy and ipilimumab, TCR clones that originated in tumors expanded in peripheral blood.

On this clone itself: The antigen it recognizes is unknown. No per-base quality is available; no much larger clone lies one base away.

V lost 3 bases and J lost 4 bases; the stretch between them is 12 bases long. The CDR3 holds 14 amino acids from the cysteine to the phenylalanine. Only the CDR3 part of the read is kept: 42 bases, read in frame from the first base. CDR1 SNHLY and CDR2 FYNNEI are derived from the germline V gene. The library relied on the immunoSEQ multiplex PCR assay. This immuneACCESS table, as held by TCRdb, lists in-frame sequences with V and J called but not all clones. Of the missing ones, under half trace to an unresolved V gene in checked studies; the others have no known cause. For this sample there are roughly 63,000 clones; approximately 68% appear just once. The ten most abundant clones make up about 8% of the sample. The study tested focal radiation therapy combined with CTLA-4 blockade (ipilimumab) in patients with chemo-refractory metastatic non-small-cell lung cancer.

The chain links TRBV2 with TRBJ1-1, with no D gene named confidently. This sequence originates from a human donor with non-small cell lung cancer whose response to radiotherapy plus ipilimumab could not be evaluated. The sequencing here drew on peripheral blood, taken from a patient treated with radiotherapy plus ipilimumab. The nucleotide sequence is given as TGTGCCAGCAGTGAGCCGGCCCCGGGCACTGAAGCTTTCTTT. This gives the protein CASSEPAPGTEAFF.